This TCR beta chain was sequenced in a study of T cell responses to AZD1222 COVID-19 vaccine. Germline CDR1 reads MNHEY; CDR2 reads SMNVEV (reference sequence). Trimming at V came to 5 bases and at J to 7 bases, leaving 6 bases not matched to a gene. This CDR3 contains 14 residues. The count of this clone is one. Repertoires were generated with immunoSEQ multiplex PCR, while TCRdb's copy carries only in-frame clones and drops some. The sample yields 100,000 to 150,000 clones, 90% seen once. The sequence came from an adult in good health. The chain recombines TRBV27 with TRBJ1-5; 9 bases match TRBD1. Material: peripheral blood, obtained on day 0 of MenACWY control vaccination. The CDR3 DNA reads as TGTGCCAGCAGTCAAAACAGGGGGCAACAGCCCCAGCATTTT. Encoded protein: CASSQNRGQQPQHF.